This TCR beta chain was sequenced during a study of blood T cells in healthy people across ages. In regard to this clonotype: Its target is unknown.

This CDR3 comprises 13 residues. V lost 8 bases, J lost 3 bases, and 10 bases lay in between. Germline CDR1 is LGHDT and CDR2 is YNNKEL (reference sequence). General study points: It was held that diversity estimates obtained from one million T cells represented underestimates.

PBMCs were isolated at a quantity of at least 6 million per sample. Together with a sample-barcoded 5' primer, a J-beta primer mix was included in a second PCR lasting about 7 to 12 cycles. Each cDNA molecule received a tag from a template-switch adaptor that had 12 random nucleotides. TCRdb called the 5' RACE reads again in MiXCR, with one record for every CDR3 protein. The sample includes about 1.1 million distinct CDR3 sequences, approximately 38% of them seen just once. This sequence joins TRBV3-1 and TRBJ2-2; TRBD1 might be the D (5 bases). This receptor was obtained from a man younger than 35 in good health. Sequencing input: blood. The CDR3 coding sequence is TGTGCCAGCGCATTAGGGGACACCGGGGAGCTGTTTTTT. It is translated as CASALGDTGELFF.